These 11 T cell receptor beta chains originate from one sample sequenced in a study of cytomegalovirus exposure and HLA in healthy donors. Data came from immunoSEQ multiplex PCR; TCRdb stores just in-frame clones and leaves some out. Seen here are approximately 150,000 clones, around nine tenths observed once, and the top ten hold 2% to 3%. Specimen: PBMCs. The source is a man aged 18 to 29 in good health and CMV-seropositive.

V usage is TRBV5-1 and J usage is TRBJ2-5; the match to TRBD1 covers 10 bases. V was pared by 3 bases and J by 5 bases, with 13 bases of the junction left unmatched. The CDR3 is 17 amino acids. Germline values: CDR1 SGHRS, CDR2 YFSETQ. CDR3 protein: CASSSTGTGDGGETQYF. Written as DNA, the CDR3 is TGCGCCAGCAGCTCGACCGGGACAGGGGACGGAGGGGAGACCCAGTACTTC.

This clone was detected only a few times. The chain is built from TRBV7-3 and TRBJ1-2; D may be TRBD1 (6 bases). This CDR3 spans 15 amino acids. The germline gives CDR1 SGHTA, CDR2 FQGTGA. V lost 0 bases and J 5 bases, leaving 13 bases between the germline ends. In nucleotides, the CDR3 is TGTGCCAGCAGCTTAACAGGGGGTCAGGGATATGGCTACACCTTC. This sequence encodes CASSLTGGQGYGYTF.

For the CDR3, the DNA is TGTGCCAGCAGTTCGCTTCGCGGGAGAAGCGGTGAGCAGTTCTTC. It is translated as CASSSLRGRSGEQFF. This chain links TRBV11-3 with TRBJ2-1, with 7 positions matching TRBD2. After removal of 6 bases from V and 9 bases from J, the junction contained 14 bases not matched to a gene. Germline V gene lookup returns CDR1 SGHNT and CDR2 YENEEA. This CDR3 region has 15 residues.

Here the CDR3 reads CASSVIAYSSYNEQFF. Here the CDR3 DNA reads TGTGCCAGCAGTGTCATAGCGTACAGCTCCTACAATGAGCAGTTCTTC. The rearrangement uses TRBV6-4 and TRBJ2-1; D might be TRBD2 (5 bases). Looked up from germline, CDR1 is MRHNA and CDR2 is SNTAGT. CDR3 length equals 16 residues. The V gene lost 4 bases and the J gene lost 0 bases, with 13 bases spanning the gap.

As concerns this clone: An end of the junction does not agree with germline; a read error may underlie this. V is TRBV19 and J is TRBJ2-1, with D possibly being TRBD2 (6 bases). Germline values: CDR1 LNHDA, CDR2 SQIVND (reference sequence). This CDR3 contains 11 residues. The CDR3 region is CASSIGGRWVF. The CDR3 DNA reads TGTGCCAGTAGTATCGGTGGGAGGTGGGTCTTC.

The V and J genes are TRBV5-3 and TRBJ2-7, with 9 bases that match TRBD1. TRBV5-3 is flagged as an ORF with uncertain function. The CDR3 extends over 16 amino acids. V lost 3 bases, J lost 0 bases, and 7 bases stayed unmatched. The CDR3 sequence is CARSCGGQGHSYEQYF. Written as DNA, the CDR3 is TGTGCCAGAAGCTGCGGGGGACAGGGCCACTCCTACGAGCAGTACTTC.

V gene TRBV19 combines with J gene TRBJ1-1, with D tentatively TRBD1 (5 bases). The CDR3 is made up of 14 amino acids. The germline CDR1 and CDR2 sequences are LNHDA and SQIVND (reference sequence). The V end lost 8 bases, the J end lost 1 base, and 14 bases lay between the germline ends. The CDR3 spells CASGGRGTNTEAFF. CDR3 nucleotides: TGTGCCAGTGGGGGGAGGGGAACGAACACTGAAGCTTTCTTT.

The CDR3 is CATTGSGDYNEQFF. The CDR3 nucleotides read TGTGCCACCACGGGGAGCGGGGACTACAATGAGCAGTTCTTC. This chain uses TRBV13 with TRBJ2-1, with 7 bases fitting TRBD2. The V gene's germline CDR1 is PRHDT and CDR2 FYEKMQ (reference sequence). The CDR3 is 14 residues long. V gave up 10 bases and J gave up 3 bases; unmatched junction bases: 9.

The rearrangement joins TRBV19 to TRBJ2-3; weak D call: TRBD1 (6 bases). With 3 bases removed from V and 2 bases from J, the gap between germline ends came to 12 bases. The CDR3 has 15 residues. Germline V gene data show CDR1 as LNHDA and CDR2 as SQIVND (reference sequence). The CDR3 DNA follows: TGTGCCAGTAGTATCTTGGACAGTAACACAGATACGCAGTATTTT. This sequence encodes CASSILDSNTDTQYF.

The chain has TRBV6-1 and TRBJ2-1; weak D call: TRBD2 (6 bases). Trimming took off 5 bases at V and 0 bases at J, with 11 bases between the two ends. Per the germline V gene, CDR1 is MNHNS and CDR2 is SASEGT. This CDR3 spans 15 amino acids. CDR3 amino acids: CASSSSGDSYNEQFF. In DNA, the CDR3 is TGTGCCAGCAGTAGTAGCGGTGACTCCTACAATGAGCAGTTCTTC.

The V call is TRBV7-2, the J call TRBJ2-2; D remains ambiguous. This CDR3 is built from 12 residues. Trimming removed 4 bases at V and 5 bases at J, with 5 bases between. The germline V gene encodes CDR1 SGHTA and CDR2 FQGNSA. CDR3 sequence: CASSSLTGELFF. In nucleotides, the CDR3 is TGTGCCAGCAGCTCCCTTACCGGGGAGCTGTTTTTT.